These 14 T cell receptor beta chains were sequenced from one sample in a study of OX40 agonist ivuxolimab in advanced cancers. Generated by immunoSEQ multiplex PCR, the TCRdb table keeps only in-frame clones and is missing some. The sample consists of tens of thousands of clones, approximately 92% of them appearing once. Sample: CD4+ or CD8+ T cells sorted from blood, taken in a trial of the OX40 agonist ivuxolimab. These receptors came from an adult with an advanced solid tumor such as melanoma, head and neck, liver or kidney cancer.

The rearrangement uses TRBV19 and TRBJ1-6; D is unclear. Germline CDR1 is LNHDA and CDR2 is SQIVND (reference sequence). V was cut by 1 base and J by 7 bases, with 11 bases left in between. CDR3 length: 15 amino acids. CDR3 DNA sequence: TGTGCCAGTAGTATAGTAGGAGGCTCAAATTCACCCCTCCACTTT. The encoded protein is CASSIVGGSNSPLHF.

This clone was recorded a few times. The chain has TRBV2 and TRBJ2-1, with 9 bases identical to TRBD2. The CDR3 is 15 amino acids. Trimming cost V 6 bases and J 7 bases; bases outside gene matches: 10. Germline V gives CDR1 SNHLY, CDR2 FYNNEI. The CDR3 reads CASSFGAGGQNEQFF. The CDR3 nucleotides read TGTGCCAGCAGCTTCGGAGCGGGGGGACAGAATGAGCAGTTCTTC.

The chain couples TRBV5-5 to TRBJ1-2, with D hard to call. The V gene lost 3 bases and the J gene lost 4 bases, with 10 bases spanning the gap. CDR3 length equals 13 residues. The V gene's germline CDR1 is SGHKS and CDR2 YYEKEE (reference sequence). In DNA, the CDR3 is TGTGCCAGCAGCTCCGGCCAGGCCTATGGCTACACCTTC. Its protein is CASSSGQAYGYTF.

The chain couples TRBV2 to TRBJ2-1; 7 nucleotides match TRBD2. This CDR3 region has 15 residues. The J segment lost 7 bases and the V segment lost 1 base, leaving 7 bases of the junction unmatched. CDR1 is SNHLY, CDR2 FYNNEI, per germline. CDR3 protein: CASSEVAGAWNEQFF. In nucleotides, the CDR3 is TGTGCCAGCAGTGAAGTGGCGGGAGCTTGGAATGAGCAGTTCTTC.

CDR3 nucleotides: TGTGCCAGCAGTTCTTTACAGGCTGGAAACACCATATATTTT. Translating it yields CASSSLQAGNTIYF. The chain combines TRBV6-5 with TRBJ1-3; possibly TRBD1 for D (5 bases). Per the germline V gene, CDR1 is MNHEY and CDR2 is SVGAGI. There are 14 residues in the CDR3. V gave up 4 bases and J gave up 2 bases, with 9 bases separating them.

J is TRBJ1-3 and V is TRBV19; 8 nucleotides line up with TRBD1. In germline, CDR1 is LNHDA, CDR2 SQIVND (reference sequence). The V and J ends lost 4 bases and 2 bases, in that order; junction bases with no gene match: 1. The CDR3 consists of 14 residues. As DNA, the CDR3 is TGTGCCAGTAGTAGCAGGGGGCCTGGAAACACCATATATTTT. Residues: CASSSRGPGNTIYF.

This chain connects TRBV7-2 to TRBJ1-2; D might be TRBD1 (5 bases). CDR3 length: 15 residues. CDR1 is SGHTA, CDR2 FQGNSA, per germline. Trimming removed 5 bases at V and 7 bases at J, with 20 bases between. Here the CDR3 reads CASSPQTGERGGYTF. CDR3 DNA sequence: TGTGCCAGCAGCCCTCAGACGGGGGAGAGGGGTGGCTACACCTTC.

The genes are TRBV5-1 and TRBJ1-4; 8 bases line up with TRBD1. Germline CDR1 and CDR2: SGHRS and YFSETQ. V trimming: 4 bases; J trimming: 7 bases; junction bases outside the gene matches: 9. The CDR3 totals 15 residues. The CDR3: CASSLQGAESEKLFF. Here the CDR3 DNA reads TGCGCCAGCAGCCTGCAGGGGGCGGAGAGTGAAAAACTGTTTTTT.

There are a few counts of this clone. V usage is TRBV28 and J usage is TRBJ1-1; D may be TRBD1 (6 bases). CDR1 is MDHEN, CDR2 SYDVKM, per germline. The V gene lost 5 bases and the J gene lost 0 bases, with 22 bases spanning the gap. The CDR3 contains 18 residues. The CDR3 protein is CASSPNNRDKGLNTEAFF. In DNA form, the CDR3 reads TGTGCCAGCAGTCCCAATAACCGGGACAAAGGATTGAACACTGAAGCTTTCTTT.

The V call is TRBV7-8, the J call TRBJ2-7, with D hard to call. The V end was cut by 1 base, the J end by 1 base, with 5 bases between. The CDR3 has 13 amino acids. Germline-derived CDR1 and CDR2 are SGHVS and FQNEAQ. The CDR3 reads CASSLGPSYEQYF. CDR3 DNA: TGTGCCAGCAGCTTAGGGCCTTCCTACGAGCAGTACTTC.

The chain has TRBV7-8 and TRBJ2-1; weak D call: TRBD2 (6 bases). The CDR3 covers 15 residues. Germline V gives CDR1 SGHVS, CDR2 FQNEAQ. Trimming cost V 6 bases and J 2 bases, with 14 bases left between them. The DNA for the CDR3 is TGTGCCAGCAGTTCCGGAGGGTTCGCCTACAATGAGCAGTTCTTC. It specifies CASSSGGFAYNEQFF.

DNA for the CDR3: TGTGCCAGCAGCTTAAATTCCCTCGGGGGCTACACCTTC. Amino acid sequence: CASSLNSLGGYTF. The rearrangement links TRBV7-3 to TRBJ1-2; D gene uncertain. CDR3 length equals 13 residues. Germline values: CDR1 SGHTA, CDR2 FQGTGA. Trimming shortened V by 1 base and J by 8 bases, and 11 bases separated the two germline ends.

This rearrangement joins TRBV5-6 to TRBJ2-2, with 7 bases fitting TRBD2. V lost 0 bases and J lost 1; bases outside the gene matches: 0. This CDR3 is built from 15 residues. Germline assignment: CDR1 SGHDT and CDR2 YYEEEE. The CDR3 protein is CASSLGGGNTGELFF. CDR3 nucleotides: TGTGCCAGCAGCTTGGGCGGGGGGAACACCGGGGAGCTGTTTTTT.

The rearrangement links TRBV20-1 to TRBJ2-5; D unresolved. Germline CDR1 is DFQATT and CDR2 is SNEGSKA (reference sequence). With 5 bases removed from V and 1 base from J, the gap between germline ends came to 5 bases. This CDR3 comprises 11 residues. The CDR3 here is CSAAFQETQYF. CDR3 sequence (DNA): TGCAGTGCTGCCTTCCAAGAGACCCAGTACTTC.